A selection of T cell receptor beta chains follows, all from one sample in a study of cytomegalovirus exposure and HLA in healthy donors. This table comes from immunoSEQ multiplex PCR, and its TCRdb copy is limited to in-frame clones, with some not included. The profile shows about 190,000 clones, 65% to 85% of them singletons. Sequenced input: PBMCs. The receptors stem from a boy aged 2 to 10 in good health and CMV-seronegative. Both conserved end residues are part of each CDR3. A D gene is named only where the DNA matches it firmly. Where a row states a size, it is once, few, many or the class of an expanded clone; other rows omit it.

j_call	clone_size	d_call	v_call	cdr3_aa	cdr3_nt
TRBJ1-1	NA	NA	TRBV2	CASSEGAHSDTEAFF	TGTGCCAGCAGTGAAGGGGCCCACAGTGACACTGAAGCTTTCTTT
TRBJ2-4	NA	NA	TRBV2	CASSDGQRHIQYF	TGTGCCAGCAGTGACGGACAGAGGCACATTCAGTACTTC
TRBJ1-2	few	NA	TRBV15	CATSRLLNYGYTF	TGTGCCACCAGCAGACTCCTTAACTATGGCTACACCTTC
TRBJ2-7	NA	NA	TRBV27	CASTSSSYEQYF	TGTGCCAGCACCTCAAGCTCCTACGAGCAGTACTTC
TRBJ2-5	NA	TRBD2	TRBV18	CASSPGTSRQETQYF	TGTGCCAGCTCACCAGGGACTAGCCGGCAAGAGACCCAGTACTTC
TRBJ2-1	NA	NA	TRBV2	CASMRWNEQFF	TGTGCCAGCATGAGGTGGAATGAGCAGTTCTTC
TRBJ2-3	NA	TRBD2	TRBV7-6	CASSLQGGFTDTQYF	TGTGCCAGCAGCTTACAGGGAGGGTTCACAGATACGCAGTATTTT
TRBJ1-5	once	TRBD1	TRBV10-3	CAISETGDPHQPQHF	TGTGCCATCAGTGAGACAGGGGACCCTCATCAGCCCCAGCATTTT
TRBJ2-7	few	TRBD2	TRBV30	CAWSGTSSGEQYF	TGTGCCTGGAGTGGGACTAGCTCCGGCGAGCAGTACTTC
TRBJ1-2	NA	TRBD1	TRBV19	CASRQGIYGYTF	TGTGCCAGCCGACAGGGGATCTATGGCTACACCTTC
TRBJ1-2	NA	NA	TRBV5-5	CASSPTANYGYTF	TGTGCCAGCAGTCCGACAGCTAACTATGGCTACACCTTC
TRBJ1-2	once	NA	TRBV28	CASSEGVNGYTF	TGTGCCAGCAGCGAGGGCGTAAATGGCTACACCTTC
TRBJ1-5	NA	NA	TRBV28	CASSSSGTRGDHSNQPQHF	TGTGCCAGCAGTTCCTCGGGGACAAGAGGAGATCATAGCAATCAGCCCCAGCATTTT
TRBJ2-1	NA	TRBD1	TRBV19	CASSIGGQGAQRQFF	TGTGCCAGTAGTATAGGGGGACAGGGGGCCCAAAGGCAGTTCTTC
TRBJ2-1	NA	TRBD2	TRBV5-1	CASSFLAGGRNEQFF	TGCGCCAGCAGCTTTTTAGCGGGGGGGCGGAATGAGCAGTTCTTC
TRBJ2-7	once	NA	TRBV2	CASSEGTRKEQYF	TGTGCCAGCAGTGAGGGGACTCGAAAGGAGCAGTACTTC
TRBJ2-1	NA	TRBD1	TRBV6-1	CASSEDRGNEQFF	TGTGCCAGCAGTGAGGACAGGGGGAATGAGCAGTTCTTC
TRBJ2-7	few	NA	TRBV5-1	CASSLVGYEQYF	TGCGCCAGCAGCTTGGTCGGCTACGAGCAGTACTTC
TRBJ2-7	NA	NA	TRBV11-1	CASSFRVSYEQYF	TGTGCCAGCAGCTTTCGGGTCTCCTACGAGCAGTACTTC
TRBJ2-6	NA	NA	TRBV12-2	CASRLEVVLAGGVNSGANVLTF	TGTGCAAGTCGCTTAGAGGTTGTGTTGGCAGGGGGAGTCAACTCTGGGGCCAACGTCCTGACTTTC
TRBJ1-1	NA	NA	TRBV5-6	CASSFGRAVTEAFF	TGTGCCAGCAGCTTCGGCAGGGCGGTCACTGAAGCTTTCTTT
TRBJ1-2	few	NA	TRBV6-1	CASSEQGLWGGYTF	TGTGCCAGCAGTGAACAGGGCCTATGGGGTGGCTACACCTTC
TRBJ2-1	NA	NA	TRBV9	CASSVGGATYNEQFF	TGTGCCAGCAGCGTGGGAGGTGCTACCTACAATGAGCAGTTCTTC
TRBJ2-1	NA	TRBD2	TRBV7-2	CASSSQSLAGGNNEQFF	TGTGCCAGCAGCTCTCAATCACTAGCGGGTGGAAACAATGAGCAGTTCTTC
TRBJ2-3	NA	NA	TRBV30	CAWSVGSPDTQYF	TGTGCCTGGAGTGTAGGGAGTCCCGATACGCAGTATTTT
TRBJ1-4	NA	TRBD1	TRBV6-1	CASSDATGMVEKLFF	TGTGCCAGCAGTGACGCGACAGGGATGGTGGAAAAACTGTTTTTT
TRBJ2-1	NA	NA	TRBV19	CASSTGTSEFF	TGTGCCAGTAGTACAGGTACTTCTGAGTTCTTC
TRBJ1-4	NA	TRBD1	TRBV25-1	CASSGQGGVEKLFF	TGTGCCAGCAGTGGACAGGGTGGCGTTGAAAAACTGTTTTTT
TRBJ2-3	NA	NA	TRBV7-8	CASSPRTTGTDTQYF	TGTGCCAGCAGTCCACGAACGACAGGCACAGATACGCAGTATTTT
TRBJ1-2	NA	TRBD1	TRBV9	CASSARTGGEYGYTF	TGTGCCAGCAGCGCAAGGACAGGGGGCGAATATGGCTACACCTTC
TRBJ1-5	NA	NA	TRBV2	CASSDPGSGNQPQHF	TGTGCCAGCAGTGACCCTGGGAGTGGCAATCAGCCCCAGCATTTT
TRBJ2-3	NA	NA	TRBV6-6	CASSPSADTQYF	TGTGCCAGCAGCCCCTCCGCAGATACGCAGTATTTT
TRBJ2-6	NA	NA	TRBV7-9	CASSPPGISGANVLTF	TGTGCCAGCAGCCCCCCGGGGATCTCTGGGGCCAACGTCCTGACTTTC
TRBJ1-1	NA	TRBD1	TRBV5-1	CASSPGQLRTEAFF	TGCGCCAGCAGCCCGGGACAGCTGAGGACTGAAGCTTTCTTT
TRBJ2-5	NA	TRBD2	TRBV5-1	CASTISGAPEETQYF	TGCGCCAGCACCATTAGCGGGGCCCCTGAAGAGACCCAGTACTTC
TRBJ1-2	few	NA	TRBV9	CASSVDSANYGYTF	TGTGCCAGCAGCGTAGATTCGGCTAACTATGGCTACACCTTC
TRBJ1-6	NA	TRBD1	TRBV10-2	CASRGPGTGNSPLHF	TGCGCCAGCAGGGGCCCCGGGACAGGGAATTCACCCCTCCACTTT
TRBJ2-7	NA	TRBD2	TRBV7-3	CASSANPGGEQYF	TGTGCCAGCAGCGCTAACCCGGGAGGGGAGCAGTACTTC
TRBJ2-2	NA	NA	TRBV5-4	CASSSYATGELLF	TGTGCCAGCAGCTCCTACGCGACCGGGGAGCTGCTTTTT
TRBJ1-1	NA	NA	TRBV5-1	CASMPTENTEAFF	TGCGCCAGCATGCCGACAGAGAACACTGAAGCTTTCTTT
TRBJ1-3	NA	NA	TRBV18	CASSRGQPTTFGNTIYF	TGTGCCAGCTCACGCGGACAGCCTACCACCTTCGGAAACACCATATATTTT
TRBJ2-1	NA	NA	TRBV25-1	CASSESPRVGEVGEQFF	TGTGCCAGCAGTGAATCCCCTCGTGTGGGAGAGGTAGGTGAGCAGTTCTTC
TRBJ2-7	NA	TRBD2	TRBV15	CATSRDLASGYEQYF	TGTGCCACCAGCAGAGATCTCGCTAGCGGGTACGAGCAGTACTTC
TRBJ2-5	NA	TRBD2	TRBV13	CASSAGLAGVQETQYF	TGTGCCAGCAGCGCCGGACTAGCGGGGGTACAAGAGACCCAGTACTTC
TRBJ1-3	NA	NA	TRBV4-1	CASSPPAGEMTGNSIYF	TGCGCCAGCAGTCCCCCTGCGGGAGAAATGACTGGAAACAGCATATATTTT
TRBJ2-2	NA	NA	TRBV30	CAWSVGGRRTGELFF	TGTGCCTGGAGTGTGGGGGGGCGTCGTACCGGGGAGCTGTTTTTT
TRBJ2-7	NA	NA	TRBV18	CASSRVQGSYEQYF	TGTGCCAGCTCACGAGTGCAGGGGTCCTACGAGCAGTACTTC
TRBJ2-2	few	NA	TRBV19	CASSIGLFGHSANTGELFF	TGTGCCAGTAGTATTGGGCTGTTCGGCCATTCCGCGAACACCGGGGAGCTGTTTTTT
TRBJ1-4	NA	NA	TRBV9	CASSAQGANEKLFF	TGTGCCAGCAGCGCTCAAGGGGCTAATGAAAAACTGTTTTTT
TRBJ2-7	NA	NA	TRBV19	CASSISVTSYEQYF	TGTGCCAGTAGTATCTCGGTCACCTCCTACGAGCAGTACTTC
TRBJ1-2	NA	NA	TRBV29-1	CSDTNGYTF	TGCAGCGACACTAATGGCTACACCTTC
TRBJ2-1	NA	NA	TRBV5-5	CASSHLGGTYNEQFF	TGTGCCAGCAGCCACCTTGGGGGCACCTACAATGAGCAGTTCTTC
TRBJ1-1	NA	TRBD1	TRBV30	CALHPGGTGTEAFF	TGTGCCTTACATCCAGGGGGGACGGGAACTGAAGCTTTCTTT
TRBJ2-7	NA	TRBD2	TRBV7-9	CASSPPGLAGGPVHEQYF	TGTGCCAGCAGCCCCCCGGGACTAGCGGGAGGGCCGGTCCACGAGCAGTACTTC